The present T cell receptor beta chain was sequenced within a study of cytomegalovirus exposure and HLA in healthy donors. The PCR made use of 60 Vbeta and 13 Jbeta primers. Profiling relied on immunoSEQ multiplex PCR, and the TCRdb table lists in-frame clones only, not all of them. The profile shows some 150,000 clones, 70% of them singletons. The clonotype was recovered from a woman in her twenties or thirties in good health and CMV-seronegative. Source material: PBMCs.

DNA of the CDR3: TGTGCCAGCTCACCAGGGCAGGTGGTTGAAAAACTGTTTTTT. It translates to CASSPGQVVEKLFF. The chain couples TRBV18 to TRBJ1-4, with no clear D. CDR1 and CDR2 (germline): KGHSH, LQKENI. The CDR3 totals 14 residues. The V end was cut by 2 bases, the J end by 7 bases, with 11 bases between.